A selection of T cell receptor beta chains follows, all from one sample in a study of T-cell reconstitution after alpha-beta-depleted transplantation in children. MiXCR was run by TCRdb on the PCR reads, yielding one entry per CDR3 protein. The data show roughly 590,000 distinct CDR3 sequences, 15% to 20% seen once. The sample consisted of PBMCs from the stem cell graft donor, taken from the stem cell graft. These receptors all stem from a human donor who donated a stem cell graft to a child with acute myeloid leukemia. Both conserved end residues are part of each CDR3. Each record gives: D gene, clone size, V gene, J gene, CDR3 DNA, CDR3 protein. D genes are given only for firm matches. The listing skips clone size in some rows; elsewhere it reads once, few, many or a size class.

d_call: TRBD1
clone_size: -
v_call: TRBV20-1
j_call: TRBJ1-4
cdr3_nt: TGCAGTGCTAGGCAGACAGGGGGCCCGAATGAAAAACTGTTTTTT
cdr3_aa: CSARQTGGPNEKLFF

d_call: -
clone_size: few
v_call: TRBV7-9
j_call: TRBJ2-7
cdr3_nt: TGTGCCAGCAGCCCACTCGCTCAAGGGGTCCCCTACGAGCAGTACTTC
cdr3_aa: CASSPLAQGVPYEQYF

d_call: -
clone_size: -
v_call: TRBV20-1
j_call: TRBJ1-4
cdr3_nt: TGCAGTGCTAGTCGATCCGGCGGGAGTTGGGATGAAAAACTGTTTTTT
cdr3_aa: CSASRSGGSWDEKLFF

d_call: -
clone_size: few
v_call: TRBV29-1
j_call: TRBJ2-7
cdr3_nt: TGCAGCGTTGATGGTATAGGTAGGGACTACGAGCAGTACTTC
cdr3_aa: CSVDGIGRDYEQYF

d_call: TRBD2
clone_size: many
v_call: TRBV7-3
j_call: TRBJ2-5
cdr3_nt: TGTGCCAGCAGCTCCACAGCGGGGGGCAAGGAGACCCAGTACTTC
cdr3_aa: CASSSTAGGKETQYF

d_call: -
clone_size: many
v_call: TRBV6-1
j_call: TRBJ2-1
cdr3_nt: TGTGCCAGCAGTGAGATGAATGAGCAGTTCTTC
cdr3_aa: CASSEMNEQFF

d_call: -
clone_size: many
v_call: TRBV4-3
j_call: TRBJ2-1
cdr3_nt: TGCGCCAGCAGCCAAGAGTCAGGGAGTCGCAATGAGCAGTTCTTC
cdr3_aa: CASSQESGSRNEQFF

d_call: -
clone_size: once
v_call: TRBV6-5
j_call: TRBJ1-3
cdr3_nt: TGTGCCAGCAGTTACGAAGGGACCGGAAACACCATATATTTT
cdr3_aa: CASSYEGTGNTIYF

d_call: -
clone_size: -
v_call: TRBV5-6
j_call: TRBJ2-4
cdr3_nt: TGTGCCAGCAGCTTGATAGGGGCAGCCAAAAACATTCAGTACTTC
cdr3_aa: CASSLIGAAKNIQYF

d_call: -
clone_size: many
v_call: TRBV4-3
j_call: TRBJ1-2
cdr3_nt: TGCGCCAGCAGCCAAGACCCAGAGGAGAGGGTTATCCCCTTCTATGGCTACACCTTC
cdr3_aa: CASSQDPEERVIPFYGYTF

d_call: TRBD1
clone_size: -
v_call: TRBV7-3
j_call: TRBJ2-2
cdr3_nt: TGTGCCAGCAGCCCCTTCCGGACAGGGGCAGGCACCGGGGAGCTGTTTTTT
cdr3_aa: CASSPFRTGAGTGELFF

d_call: -
clone_size: -
v_call: TRBV11-1
j_call: TRBJ2-2
cdr3_nt: TGTGCCAGCAGCTCCCGACTAGGGGTTGAGTTCCACGAAACGAACACCGGGGAGCTGTTTTTT
cdr3_aa: CASSSRLGVEFHETNTGELFF

d_call: -
clone_size: once
v_call: TRBV28
j_call: TRBJ2-5
cdr3_nt: TGTGCCAGCACTCGAGGGGCGGCAGAGACCCAGTACTTC
cdr3_aa: CASTRGAAETQYF

d_call: -
clone_size: -
v_call: TRBV7-9
j_call: TRBJ2-3
cdr3_nt: TGTGCCAGCAGCTTAGCCCCATCTAGCGTTGATACGCAGTATTTT
cdr3_aa: CASSLAPSSVDTQYF

d_call: TRBD1
clone_size: few
v_call: TRBV11-2
j_call: TRBJ1-2
cdr3_nt: TGTGCCAGCAGCTCTGGGACAGGCCCATTGGGGGATGGCTACACCTTC
cdr3_aa: CASSSGTGPLGDGYTF

d_call: -
clone_size: few
v_call: TRBV24-1
j_call: TRBJ2-7
cdr3_nt: TGTGCCACCAGTGATGCCAGCTACGAGCAGTACTTC
cdr3_aa: CATSDASYEQYF

d_call: TRBD2
clone_size: many
v_call: TRBV5-1
j_call: TRBJ2-1
cdr3_nt: TGCGCCAGCAGCTTGGTCGGGGGGTCAGGAATAGAGCAGTTCTTC
cdr3_aa: CASSLVGGSGIEQFF

d_call: TRBD2
clone_size: -
v_call: TRBV24-1
j_call: TRBJ2-5
cdr3_nt: TGTGCCACCAGTGGACTAGCCGAAGAGACCCAGTACTTC
cdr3_aa: CATSGLAEETQYF

d_call: -
clone_size: -
v_call: TRBV9
j_call: TRBJ2-3
cdr3_nt: TGTGCCAGCAGCGTAGAATATAGCACAGATACGCAGTATTTT
cdr3_aa: CASSVEYSTDTQYF

d_call: -
clone_size: -
v_call: TRBV5-5
j_call: TRBJ2-2
cdr3_nt: TGTGCCAGCAGCTTCAGTAACGCGAACACCGGGGAGCTGTTTTTT
cdr3_aa: CASSFSNANTGELFF

d_call: -
clone_size: few
v_call: TRBV12-3/TRBV12-4
j_call: TRBJ1-1
cdr3_nt: TGTGCCAGCAGCCGGCCGGGCTTGAACACTGAAGCTTTCTTT
cdr3_aa: CASSRPGLNTEAFF

d_call: TRBD2
clone_size: -
v_call: TRBV30
j_call: TRBJ2-3
cdr3_nt: TGTGCCAGGGAAGCGGGGGAAACAGATACGCAGTATTTT
cdr3_aa: CAREAGETDTQYF

d_call: -
clone_size: few
v_call: TRBV7-2
j_call: TRBJ1-5
cdr3_nt: TGTGCCAGCAGCTTAGCCGGGGTCAATCTGGATCAGCCCCAGCATTTT
cdr3_aa: CASSLAGVNLDQPQHF

d_call: -
clone_size: many
v_call: TRBV11-2
j_call: TRBJ2-3
cdr3_nt: TGTGCCAGCAGCCCACAGACTGCCCCTAGCACAGATACGCAGTATTTT
cdr3_aa: CASSPQTAPSTDTQYF

d_call: -
clone_size: few
v_call: TRBV3-1
j_call: TRBJ2-3
cdr3_nt: TGTGCCAGCAGCCAAGTTAGGGGGAGGACAGATACGCAGTATTTT
cdr3_aa: CASSQVRGRTDTQYF

d_call: TRBD1
clone_size: many
v_call: TRBV29-1
j_call: TRBJ2-5
cdr3_nt: TGCAGCGTTGAACTAACAGGGGAAGAGACCCAGTACTTC
cdr3_aa: CSVELTGEETQYF

d_call: TRBD2
clone_size: -
v_call: TRBV7-9
j_call: TRBJ2-1
cdr3_nt: TGTGCCAGCAGCTTAGTGGCGGGGGACCAGTTCTTC
cdr3_aa: CASSLVAGDQFF

d_call: TRBD1
clone_size: -
v_call: TRBV5-1
j_call: TRBJ2-1
cdr3_nt: TGCGCCAGCAGCTTAAATACAGGGGGCGGGAGCAATGAGCAGTTCTTC
cdr3_aa: CASSLNTGGGSNEQFF

d_call: -
clone_size: -
v_call: TRBV12-3/TRBV12-4
j_call: TRBJ2-6
cdr3_nt: TGTGCCAGCAGTTTAGAGGTTCGTTTCGGCTCTGGGGCCAACGTCCTGACTTTC
cdr3_aa: CASSLEVRFGSGANVLTF

d_call: -
clone_size: few
v_call: TRBV7-9
j_call: TRBJ2-1
cdr3_nt: TGTGCCAGCAGCTCAGGCGGGCGGGGTAATGAGCAGTTCTTC
cdr3_aa: CASSSGGRGNEQFF

d_call: TRBD1
clone_size: -
v_call: TRBV20-1
j_call: TRBJ2-2
cdr3_nt: TGCAGTGCTAGAGCCGACAGGGGCGACCTGAACACCGGGGAGCTGTTTTTT
cdr3_aa: CSARADRGDLNTGELFF

d_call: -
clone_size: -
v_call: TRBV6-1
j_call: TRBJ2-5
cdr3_nt: TGTGCCAGTACCTTTACCCCGGGGCCGGAGACCCAGTACTTC
cdr3_aa: CASTFTPGPETQYF

d_call: -
clone_size: -
v_call: TRBV5-1
j_call: TRBJ1-3
cdr3_nt: TGCGCCAGCAGCTGGGACGGTACTACGGGCTCTGGAAACACCATATATTTT
cdr3_aa: CASSWDGTTGSGNTIYF

d_call: TRBD2
clone_size: few
v_call: TRBV9
j_call: TRBJ2-3
cdr3_nt: TGTGCCAGCAGCGGAGGGCGGGGGAGCACAGATACGCAGTATTTT
cdr3_aa: CASSGGRGSTDTQYF

d_call: -
clone_size: -
v_call: TRBV18
j_call: TRBJ2-3
cdr3_nt: TGTGCCAGCTCAACGACCTCGGGGTCAGATACGCAGTATTTT
cdr3_aa: CASSTTSGSDTQYF

d_call: -
clone_size: few
v_call: TRBV7-8
j_call: TRBJ2-1
cdr3_nt: TGTGCCAGCAGCTTTAGTAGGGGCAATGAGCAGTTCTTC
cdr3_aa: CASSFSRGNEQFF